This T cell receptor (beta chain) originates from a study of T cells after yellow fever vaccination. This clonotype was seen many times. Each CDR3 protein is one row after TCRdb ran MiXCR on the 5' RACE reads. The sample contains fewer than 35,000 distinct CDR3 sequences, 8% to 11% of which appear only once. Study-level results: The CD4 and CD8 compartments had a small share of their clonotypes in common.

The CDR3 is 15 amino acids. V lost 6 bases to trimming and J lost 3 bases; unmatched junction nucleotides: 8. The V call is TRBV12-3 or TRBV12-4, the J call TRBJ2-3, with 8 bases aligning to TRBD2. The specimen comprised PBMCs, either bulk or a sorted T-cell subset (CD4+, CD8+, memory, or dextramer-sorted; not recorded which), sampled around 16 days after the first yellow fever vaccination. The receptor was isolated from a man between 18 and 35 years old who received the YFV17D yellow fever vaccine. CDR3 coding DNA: TGTGCCAGCAGGCCCCCGGGACTAGAAACAGATACGCAGTATTTT. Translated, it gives CASRPPGLETDTQYF.